This T cell receptor beta chain was sequenced for a study of cytomegalovirus exposure and HLA in healthy donors. General study results and limits: HLA restriction was apparent for most CMV-associated TCR beta chains in a later analysis. Immune exposure information comprised only CMV serostatus.

CDR1 and CDR2 from the germline V gene are MNHEY and SMNVEV (reference sequence). The CDR3 has 14 residues. V lost 4 bases and J lost 7; bases outside the gene matches: 4. The PCR employed 60 Vbeta primers together with 13 Jbeta primers. Produced via immunoSEQ multiplex PCR; TCRdb's table is partial and in-frame only. Counted here are 60,000 to 75,000 clones, 55% to 80% occurring once; the ten biggest clones make up 3%. As to this clone: The antigen is not known.

The genes are TRBV27 and TRBJ1-5; TRBD1 aligns across 10 bases. This sequence originates from a woman between 45 and 60 years old in good health and CMV-seronegative. The sequenced material came from PBMCs. The CDR3 protein is CASSSGTGVQPQHF. CDR3 in DNA: TGTGCCAGCAGTTCCGGGACAGGGGTGCAGCCCCAGCATTTT.